These T cell receptor beta chains were read from a single sample in a study of cytomegalovirus exposure and HLA in healthy donors. The repertoire was sequenced with immunoSEQ multiplex PCR; TCRdb's copy has only in-frame clones and lacks some. The table records around 190,000 clones, roughly nine tenths of them present only once. What was sequenced was PBMCs. Source of these receptors: a man aged 25 to 40 in good health and CMV-seropositive. Both conserved end residues are part of each CDR3. D genes are given only for firm matches. Expanded clones are given a class, and other clones once, few, many or no size at all.

cdr3_aa cdr3_nt d_call j_call clone_size v_call
CSVEDRLAGPYEQYF TGCAGCGTTGAAGATCGCCTAGCGGGCCCCTACGAGCAGTACTTC TRBD2 TRBJ2-7 NA TRBV29-1
CASSPRGGSYNEQFF TGCGCCAGCAGTCCAAGGGGGGGATCCTACAATGAGCAGTTCTTC NA TRBJ2-1 NA TRBV4-3
CASSSPDAFDGYTF TGTGCCAGCAGTTCCCCCGACGCTTTCGATGGCTACACCTTC NA TRBJ1-2 once TRBV27
CASSYSRQGAYEQYF TGTGCCAGCAGTTACTCGAGGCAGGGTGCCTACGAGCAGTACTTC NA TRBJ2-7 NA TRBV6-6
CASSLDWGGSTEAFF TGTGCCAGCAGCTTGGATTGGGGGGGGAGCACTGAAGCTTTCTTT NA TRBJ1-1 NA TRBV5-4
CASSLRGGNYGYTF TGCGCCAGCAGCCTGCGTGGAGGGAACTATGGCTACACCTTC NA TRBJ1-2 NA TRBV5-1
CASSSNGRKGEAFF TGCGCCAGCAGCTCTAATGGTAGGAAGGGTGAAGCTTTCTTT NA TRBJ1-1 NA TRBV5-1
CSVESLAGVKSSYNEQFF TGCAGCGTTGAAAGTCTAGCGGGAGTCAAGAGCTCCTACAATGAGCAGTTCTTC TRBD2 TRBJ2-1 NA TRBV29-1
CASSQQRDRVTSPLHF TGCGCCAGCAGCCAGCAACGGGACAGAGTAACTTCACCCCTCCACTTT TRBD1 TRBJ1-6 NA TRBV4-3
CASSLQGDTQYF TGTGCCAGCAGCCTACAGGGAGATACGCAGTATTTT NA TRBJ2-3 NA TRBV11-2
CASSPYGGGNQETQYF TGTGCCAGCAGCCCTTATGGGGGGGGTAATCAAGAGACCCAGTACTTC TRBD2 TRBJ2-5 NA TRBV9
CASRKSPTTEAFF TGTGCCAGCAGAAAAAGTCCCACCACTGAAGCTTTCTTT NA TRBJ1-1 once TRBV7-8
CASSLNGDLSSYNEQFF TGTGCCAGCAGCTTAAACGGAGACTTGAGCTCCTACAATGAGCAGTTCTTC NA TRBJ2-1 NA TRBV7-6
CASSLTGQGTNTEAFF TGCGCCAGCAGCTTGACCGGACAGGGAACGAACACTGAAGCTTTCTTT TRBD1 TRBJ1-1 NA TRBV5-1
CASSWDPGAFF TGTGCCAGCAGCTGGGACCCAGGGGCTTTCTTT NA TRBJ1-1 NA TRBV7-9
CASSSRLGSQPQHF TGTGCCAGCAGCTCCAGACTTGGAAGCCAGCCCCAGCATTTT NA TRBJ1-5 few TRBV7-6
CASSLSGLADNEQFF TGTGCCAGCAGCTTATCGGGACTAGCGGACAATGAGCAGTTCTTC TRBD2 TRBJ2-1 NA TRBV7-9
CASSKGGSYEQYF TGTGCCAGCAGTAAAGGGGGCTCCTACGAGCAGTACTTC NA TRBJ2-7 NA TRBV28
CASRTGQRDEQYF TGTGCCAGCAGAACGGGACAGCGTGACGAGCAGTACTTC TRBD1 TRBJ2-7 NA TRBV28